The rows below give T cell receptor beta chains drawn from one sample of a study of sequential checkpoint blockade in melanoma. Profiled with immunoSEQ multiplex PCR; TCRdb holds only in-frame clones, not every one. This repertoire shows approximately 6,500 clones, under 25% found once; its top ten account for 15% to 20%. The source was tumor tissue (inferred from file names), collected from a patient given nivolumab and ipilimumab in sequence. The receptors come from a human donor with melanoma. Each CDR3 is given with its conserved first and last residue. The D gene is left open where the match is weak. The size entry is marked missing in some rows and otherwise reads once, few, many or a size class.

DNA,CDR3,size,D,V,J
TGTGCCATCAAGGACAGGGGGCACAATGAGCAGTTCTTC,CAIKDRGHNEQFF,NA,TRBD1,TRBV19,TRBJ2-1
TGTGCCACCAGCAGTGTGGACTTGGACAGAAACAATGAGCAGTTCTTC,CATSSVDLDRNNEQFF,medium-sized,NA,TRBV15,TRBJ2-1
TGTGCCAGCAGTTCCGGAGCGCTGGGCCCCTACGAGCAGTACTTC,CASSSGALGPYEQYF,NA,NA,TRBV6-8,TRBJ2-7
TGTGCCAGCAGTTTAGGGGTACAAGAGACCCAGTACTTC,CASSLGVQETQYF,few,NA,TRBV7-2,TRBJ2-5
TGTGCCAGCAGCTTACATCCTACAACGAGCAACTATGGCTACACCTTC,CASSLHPTTSNYGYTF,few,NA,TRBV11-3,TRBJ1-2
TGTGCCAGCAGTCGACTCTTATACTCTGAAGCTTTCTTT,CASSRLLYSEAFF,few,NA,TRBV6-8,TRBJ1-1
TGCGCCAGCAGCCCGGGTCCGGGACACTCGCCCGAGCAGTACTTC,CASSPGPGHSPEQYF,few,NA,TRBV5-1,TRBJ2-7
TGTGCCAGCAGCGCCGCAGGACAGCAATCATTAAACGGATACAATGAGCAGTTCTTC,CASSAAGQQSLNGYNEQFF,NA,NA,TRBV9,TRBJ2-1
TGCGCCAGCAGCCCACAAGCTAGCGGGAGTCCAACAGATACGCAGTATTTT,CASSPQASGSPTDTQYF,NA,TRBD2,TRBV5-1,TRBJ2-3
TGTGCCACCCGAGGACAGGGGATATCTGGAAACACCATATATTTT,CATRGQGISGNTIYF,medium-sized,TRBD1,TRBV6-8,TRBJ1-3
TGCGCCAGCAGCCAAGATCCGGGAGGGCCCGGGACCCAGTACTTC,CASSQDPGGPGTQYF,many,TRBD2,TRBV23-1,TRBJ2-5
TGTGCCAGCTCACCACGCTGGGGGGTGGAGGTCGAGACCCAGTACTTC,CASSPRWGVEVETQYF,NA,NA,TRBV18,TRBJ2-5
TGTGCCAGCAGCTTAGGACGGCTGAACACTGAAGCTTTCTTT,CASSLGRLNTEAFF,few,NA,TRBV11-3,TRBJ1-1
TGTGCCAGCACCGGTGGGGGTGTACAGAGTTACAATGAGCAGTTCTTC,CASTGGGVQSYNEQFF,many,NA,TRBV11-3,TRBJ2-1
TGCACCAGCAGCCAAGATCATAACGGGACTCCCTACGAGCAGTACTTC,CTSSQDHNGTPYEQYF,NA,NA,TRBV1,TRBJ2-7
TGTGCCAGCAGCTTAGACGGGAATGGAAACACCATATATTTT,CASSLDGNGNTIYF,NA,NA,TRBV11-3,TRBJ1-3
TGTGCCAGCAGCGTAACTGACAACACTGAAGCTTTCTTT,CASSVTDNTEAFF,NA,NA,TRBV9,TRBJ1-1
TGTGCCAGCAGCTTAGTCGGACAGGGCATAGACTCTGGAAACACCATATATTTT,CASSLVGQGIDSGNTIYF,NA,TRBD1,TRBV11-3,TRBJ1-3
TGTGCCAGCTCACCGGGACTAGCGGGGGAACACTCAGATACGCAGTATTTT,CASSPGLAGEHSDTQYF,NA,TRBD2,TRBV18,TRBJ2-3
TGTGCCAGCAGTTACGGGGGGCGGCCGGGAGAAAAACTGTTTTTT,CASSYGGRPGEKLFF,few,NA,TRBV6-8,TRBJ1-4
TGTGCCAGCAGTCCTGACCGTAGCTCCTACAATGAGCAGTTCTTC,CASSPDRSSYNEQFF,few,NA,TRBV6-8,TRBJ2-1
TGTGCCAGCAGTCGGGGGGATTCGAACACCGGGGAGCTGTTTTTT,CASSRGDSNTGELFF,NA,TRBD2,TRBV6-8,TRBJ2-2
TGTGCCAGCGGGACAGTGGGTTCACCCCTCCACTTT,CASGTVGSPLHF,NA,TRBD1,TRBV19,TRBJ1-6
TGTGCCAGCAGTCCCCCCCGGGGCGGGGAGCTGTTTTTT,CASSPPRGGELFF,medium-sized,NA,TRBV6-8,TRBJ2-2
TGCGCCAGCAGCCAAGGTAGCGGGACGAGCTCCTACAATGAGCAGTTCTTC,CASSQGSGTSSYNEQFF,few,TRBD2,TRBV4-1,TRBJ2-1
TGTGCCTGGAGTGGGGGACTAGCGGGGGCTCGCACCGGGGAGCTGTTTTTT,CAWSGGLAGARTGELFF,NA,TRBD2,TRBV30,TRBJ2-2
TGTGCCAGCTCATCCCAGGGAGAGAACTATGGCTACACCTTC,CASSSQGENYGYTF,once,NA,TRBV18,TRBJ1-2
TGTGCCAGCAGCGTAGAGGCAGATACGCAGTATTTT,CASSVEADTQYF,medium-sized,NA,TRBV9,TRBJ2-3
TGCGCCAGCAGTCACCAGGGACCTCTCGCCAATGAGCAGTTCTTC,CASSHQGPLANEQFF,NA,NA,TRBV23-1,TRBJ2-1
TGCGCCAGCAGCCCCATACGAGGCGGCACAGATACGCAGTATTTT,CASSPIRGGTDTQYF,NA,NA,TRBV5-1,TRBJ2-3
TGTGCCATCAGTGAGCCTAGCGGAGGGGGAGAGACCCAGTACTTC,CAISEPSGGGETQYF,few,NA,TRBV10-3,TRBJ2-5
TGTGCCAGCAGCACCCAGGGGGCCGTTGCTCTCTCTGGAAACACCATATATTTT,CASSTQGAVALSGNTIYF,many,TRBD1,TRBV11-3,TRBJ1-3
TGTGCCAGCAGCTTAAGCTGGGCGGGGCTTCTACAAGAGACCCAGTACTTC,CASSLSWAGLLQETQYF,many,NA,TRBV11-3,TRBJ2-5
TGTGCCAGCTCACCTACTACAGGGTCCGGGGAGCTGTTTTTT,CASSPTTGSGELFF,once,NA,TRBV18,TRBJ2-2
TGTGCCAGCAGCTTAGGTCATCCTGGAAACACCATATATTTT,CASSLGHPGNTIYF,many,NA,TRBV7-6,TRBJ1-3
TGCGCCAGCAGCTTGGGGTTCGCCCAAGAGACCCAGTACTTC,CASSLGFAQETQYF,NA,NA,TRBV5-1,TRBJ2-5
TGCGCCAGCTCTGGGGTCCAGTTTGGGGGCCCGGGCGTTTACGAGCAGTACTTC,CASSGVQFGGPGVYEQYF,NA,NA,TRBV4-1,TRBJ2-7
TGTGCCAGCAGCCAAAACCCTCCGGGACAGGATTATGAGCAGTTCTTC,CASSQNPPGQDYEQFF,few,TRBD1,TRBV11-3,TRBJ2-1
TGCGCCAGCAGCCAAGGTAACGGAGTCTCTGGAAACACCATATATTTT,CASSQGNGVSGNTIYF,NA,NA,TRBV4-1,TRBJ1-3
TGTGCCACCAGCAGAGATACTTGGGCCAGTTTAGAGCCCCAGCATTTT,CATSRDTWASLEPQHF,NA,NA,TRBV15,TRBJ1-5
TGCGCCAGCAGCCGGACGACAGGGCTGAATGAAAAACTGTTTTTT,CASSRTTGLNEKLFF,many,TRBD1,TRBV4-1,TRBJ1-4
TGCGCCAGCAGCATCGGACTAGCGGGAGGACCACAAGAGACCCAGTACTTC,CASSIGLAGGPQETQYF,few,TRBD2,TRBV5-1,TRBJ2-5
TGTGCCAGCTCACCAACAGGGGTTAGGGGGTCTAGCAATGAGCAGTTCTTC,CASSPTGVRGSSNEQFF,NA,TRBD1,TRBV18,TRBJ2-1
TGTGCCAGCAGCCCGGGGGGGCTGTTCACTGAAGCTTTCTTT,CASSPGGLFTEAFF,many,NA,TRBV6-8,TRBJ1-1
TGTGCCAGCAGTTATGCGGGAGGGCCCGGAGATACGCAGTATTTT,CASSYAGGPGDTQYF,many,TRBD2,TRBV6-8,TRBJ2-3
TGTGCCAGCAGTGCTCCGCGGGACAGCTCCTACGAGCAGTACTTC,CASSAPRDSSYEQYF,large,NA,TRBV25-1,TRBJ2-7
TGTGCCAGCAGCTTTGGAGGGACAGGTCGGGAGAAGATGCATTTT,CASSFGGTGREKMHF,few,TRBD1,TRBV11-3,TRBJ1-5
TGTGCCAGCTCACCACCTGCGGGAGGGAGGGAGACCCAGTACTTC,CASSPPAGGRETQYF,NA,TRBD2,TRBV18,TRBJ2-5
TGCAGCGGTGAGATGGACAGTGGCTACAATGAGCAGTTCTTC,CSGEMDSGYNEQFF,NA,NA,TRBV29-1,TRBJ2-1
TGCGCCAGCAGCCACGTGGGAGCAGCGCGTTATGGCTACACCTTC,CASSHVGAARYGYTF,few,NA,TRBV4-1,TRBJ1-2
TGTGCCAGCAGCGTGAGGGACAGTCGAAACACCATATATTTT,CASSVRDSRNTIYF,few,TRBD1,TRBV9,TRBJ1-3
TGTGCCAGCAGTTACTCGATCAACAGGGGTGAGGTCCATTTT,CASSYSINRGEVHF,NA,TRBD1,TRBV6-8,TRBJ1-5
TGTGCCAGCAGTGAGCGCGGGGGCGGGGAGCAGTACTTC,CASSERGGGEQYF,many,NA,TRBV6-8,TRBJ2-7
TGTGCCAGCAGCTCGCACCGACCGACTAGAAGGGATTACAATGAGCAGTTCTTC,CASSSHRPTRRDYNEQFF,NA,NA,TRBV11-3,TRBJ2-1
TGTGCCTGGAGTGAACTAGCGGGAGCGGGAGAGACCCAGTACTTC,CAWSELAGAGETQYF,NA,TRBD2,TRBV30,TRBJ2-5